This T cell receptor beta chain appears in the sequencing data of a study of cytomegalovirus exposure and HLA in healthy donors. Study-wide points: According to the study, around 160 TCR beta chains were cytomegalovirus-associated.

Profiling relied on immunoSEQ multiplex PCR, and the TCRdb table lists in-frame clones only, not all of them. The data show roughly 100,000 clones, just under 95% seen once. A note on this clone: The antigen remains unidentified.

The CDR3 is 14 residues long. V shed 8 bases and J 0 bases; nucleotides not matched to a gene: 5. Germline V gene data show CDR1 as MNHEY and CDR2 as SMNVEV (reference sequence). The material sequenced was PBMCs. This rearrangement joins TRBV27 to TRBJ1-2; TRBD1 matches 8 bases. The TCR sequence derives from a woman younger than 30 in good health and CMV-seronegative. The CDR3 bases are TGTGCCAGCTCCCGGACAGGGCCTAACTATGGCTACACCTTC. Protein product: CASSRTGPNYGYTF.